The next 2 T cell receptor beta chains were all read from a single sample in a study of T cell repertoires in cytomegalovirus infection. Their antigens are not known. TCRdb called the reads again in MiXCR, with one record for every CDR3 protein. The sample contains about 330,000 distinct CDR3 sequences, around a third of which appear only once. Sequencing used cultured PBMCs, obtained from culture after CMV antigen stimulation. These receptors came from a human donor in good health (CMV status not recorded). Some clones in this sample may be carry-over from other donors' samples.

In DNA form, the CDR3 reads TGTGCCAGCAGGTCCCGGGAGGGCCCCCATACGCAGTATTTT. It is translated as CASRSREGPHTQYF. The chain combines TRBV2 with TRBJ2-3; TRBD2 matches at 8 bases. J was trimmed by 7 bases and V by 6 bases; bases with no gene match: 9. In germline, CDR1 is SNHLY, CDR2 FYNNEI. This CDR3 is 14 amino acids long.

This clonotype was counted ten times or more. The chain links TRBV7-2 to TRBJ2-3; perhaps TRBD2 as D (5 bases). From germline, CDR1 is SGHTA and CDR2 FQGNSA. This CDR3 has 14 residues. V lost 2 bases and J lost 2, with 8 bases in between. CDR3 coding DNA: TGTGCCAGCAGCTTACGAGCGGCCACAGATACGCAGTATTTT. Translated: CASSLRAATDTQYF.